Listed here is a single T cell receptor (beta chain). Original processing notes: How many nucleated cells were present was estimated from reference gene primer amplification. The assay was immunoSEQ multiplex PCR, and TCRdb's table has in-frame clones only and misses some. D and trimming come from the DNA, and the V and J calls and clone size come from that table. The table includes around 70,000 clones, 60% to 85% detected once. CDR1 SQVTM and CDR2 ANQGSEA come from the germline V gene. V was pared by 3 bases and J by 5 bases, with 10 bases between. This CDR3 has 12 residues. These data come from a study of blood T cell repertoires in COVID-19. Study at large: Donors in the United States, Italy and Spain gave samples during acute or convalescent COVID-19. PBMCs, B-cell-depleted T cells, or T cells were the source of the cDNA or gDNA that made up the material.

The source material was peripheral blood. The sequence was collected from a human donor in a cohort sampled during active COVID-19. This chain joins TRBV29-1 and TRBJ1-1; TRBD1 might be the D (6 bases). CDR3 DNA sequence: TGCAGCGTTGAGAGAGGGGGAACTGAAGCTTTCTTT. Protein sequence: CSVERGGTEAFF.